This T cell receptor beta chain was recorded in a study of STAT5B mutations in CD4+ large granular lymphocyte leukemia. Background on the study: Healthy donors showed HLA-associated enrichment of the CDR3 'QG' motif.

Worth noting for this clone: Antigen specificity is unknown.

Overall study findings and caveats: Patient CD4-sorted repertoires stayed more clonal than healthy ones after leukemic-clone removal.

Sequencing was performed with immunoSEQ multiplex PCR; in TCRdb, only in-frame clones are kept and a portion is missing. This table has about 40,000 clones, more than 80% appearing once. This clonotype was sampled from a human donor in good health. The specimen sequenced was CD4+ T cells from blood buffy coats.

The CDR3 loop reads CASSLARGSDTQYF. In DNA, the CDR3 is TGTGCCAGCAGCTTAGCTCGGGGCTCAGATACGCAGTATTTT. V is TRBV11-3 and J is TRBJ2-3; perhaps D is TRBD1 or TRBD2 (5 bases each). This CDR3 is 14 amino acids long. Trimming took off 1 base at V and 4 bases at J, with 9 bases between the two ends. Germline lookup yields CDR1 SGHNT and CDR2 YENEEA.